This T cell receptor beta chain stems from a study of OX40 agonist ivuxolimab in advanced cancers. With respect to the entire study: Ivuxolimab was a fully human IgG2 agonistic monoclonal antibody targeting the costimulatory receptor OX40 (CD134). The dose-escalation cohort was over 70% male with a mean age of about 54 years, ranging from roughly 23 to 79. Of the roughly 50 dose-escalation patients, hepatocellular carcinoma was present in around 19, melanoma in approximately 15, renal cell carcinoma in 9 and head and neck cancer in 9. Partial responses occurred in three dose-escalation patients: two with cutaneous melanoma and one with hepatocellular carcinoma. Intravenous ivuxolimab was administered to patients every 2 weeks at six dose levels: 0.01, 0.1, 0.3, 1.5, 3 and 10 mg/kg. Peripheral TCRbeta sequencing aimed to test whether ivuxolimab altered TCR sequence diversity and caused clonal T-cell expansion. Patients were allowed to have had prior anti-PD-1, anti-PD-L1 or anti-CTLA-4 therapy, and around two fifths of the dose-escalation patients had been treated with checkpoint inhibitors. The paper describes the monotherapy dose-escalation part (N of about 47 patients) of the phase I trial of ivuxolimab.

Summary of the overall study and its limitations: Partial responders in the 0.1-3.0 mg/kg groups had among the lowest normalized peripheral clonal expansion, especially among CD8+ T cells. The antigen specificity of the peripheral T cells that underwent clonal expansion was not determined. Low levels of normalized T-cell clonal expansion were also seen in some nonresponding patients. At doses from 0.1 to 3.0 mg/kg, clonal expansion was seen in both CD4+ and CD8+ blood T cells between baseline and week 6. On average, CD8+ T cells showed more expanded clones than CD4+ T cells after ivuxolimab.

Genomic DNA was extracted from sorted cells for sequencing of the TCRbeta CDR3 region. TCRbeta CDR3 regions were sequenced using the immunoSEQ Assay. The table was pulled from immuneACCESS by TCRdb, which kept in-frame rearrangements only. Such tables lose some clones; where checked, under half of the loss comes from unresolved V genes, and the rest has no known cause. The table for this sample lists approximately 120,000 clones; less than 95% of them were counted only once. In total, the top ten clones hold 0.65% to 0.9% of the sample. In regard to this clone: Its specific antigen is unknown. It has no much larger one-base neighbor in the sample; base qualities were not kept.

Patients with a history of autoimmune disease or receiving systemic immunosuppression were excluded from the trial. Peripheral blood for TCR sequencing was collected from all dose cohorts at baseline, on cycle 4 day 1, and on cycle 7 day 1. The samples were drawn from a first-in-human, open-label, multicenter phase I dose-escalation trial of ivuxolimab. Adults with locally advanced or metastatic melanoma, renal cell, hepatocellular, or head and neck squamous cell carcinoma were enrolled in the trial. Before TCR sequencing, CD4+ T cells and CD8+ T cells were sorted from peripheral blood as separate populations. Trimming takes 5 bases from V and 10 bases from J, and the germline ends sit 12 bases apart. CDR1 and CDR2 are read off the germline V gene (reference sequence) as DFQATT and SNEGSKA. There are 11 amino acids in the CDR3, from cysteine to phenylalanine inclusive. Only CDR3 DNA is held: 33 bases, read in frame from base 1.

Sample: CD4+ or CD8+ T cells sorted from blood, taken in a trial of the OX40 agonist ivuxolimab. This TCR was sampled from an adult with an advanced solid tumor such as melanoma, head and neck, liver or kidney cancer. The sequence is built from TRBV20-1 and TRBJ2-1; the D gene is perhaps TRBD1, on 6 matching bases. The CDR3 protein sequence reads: CSAQPTGEQFF. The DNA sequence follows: TGCAGTGCTCAACCGACAGGAGAGCAGTTCTTC.